One TCR beta chain is described in this entry. Its antigen is still unknown. This sample stems from a study of regulatory T cells in long-lasting Graves disease. Whole-study results and caveats: Preferential use of TRBV28, TRBJ1-2 and TRBJ2-5 was seen in persistent disease.

The V gene's germline CDR1 is DFQATT and CDR2 SNEGSKA (reference sequence). The CDR3 runs 14 residues. V lost 0 bases to trimming and J lost 8 bases, with 13 bases between them. CDR3-region Arm-PCR and iRepertoire HTBI primers produced the TCR beta libraries. TCRdb re-called the multiplex PCR reads through MiXCR, storing one row per CDR3 protein. The sample carries 600,000 to 800,000 distinct CDR3 sequences, 25% to 35% recorded once. Time point noted: persistent/refractory GD, antithyroid drugs over 5 years with positive TRAb. From PBMCs, RNA was extracted and then used to make the TCR library. The specimen comprised peripheral blood mononuclear cells (PBMCs), sampled when the disease was refractory, from a patient treated with antithyroid drugs. The receptor was isolated from a female donor with Graves disease. The genes are TRBV20-1 and TRBJ1-4; tentative D call: TRBD1 (5 bases). The CDR3 protein is CSARDGQGGEKLFF. The CDR3 DNA sequence: TGCAGTGCTAGAGACGGCCAGGGCGGGGAAAAACTGTTTTTT.